Listed below are T cell receptor beta chains from one sample, sequenced in a study of Graves' ophthalmopathy and Graves' hyperthyroidism. From the multiplex PCR reads, TCRdb called clonotypes with MiXCR, one entry per CDR3 protein. The sample holds around 520,000 distinct CDR3 sequences, just under 40% seen once. Sequenced sample: peripheral blood or thyroid tissue (not recorded which). Receptors were obtained from an adult man with Graves' hyperthyroidism. CDR3s include the opening cysteine and the closing phenylalanine or tryptophan. The D gene is left open where the match is weak. Rows give clone size only sometimes, using once, few, many, or a class for an expanded clone.

size	D	V	J	CDR3	DNA
.	TRBD1	TRBV12-3/TRBV12-4	TRBJ1-2	CASSRQGARGYTF	TGTGCCAGCAGTAGACAGGGGGCACGTGGCTACACCTTC
many	TRBD1	TRBV10-3	TRBJ1-2	CAIRPGTGNGYTF	TGTGCCATCAGACCCGGGACAGGGAATGGCTACACCTTC
many	TRBD2	TRBV20-1	TRBJ2-5	CSATQRLAGGETQYF	TGCAGTGCAACCCAGCGGCTAGCGGGAGGGGAGACCCAGTACTTC
once	.	TRBV20-1	TRBJ1-2	CSARDGAGGYTF	TGCAGTGCTAGAGATGGGGCTGGGGGCTACACCTTC
many	.	TRBV20-1	TRBJ1-5	CSARDFQGPPGNQPQHF	TGCAGTGCTAGAGATTTCCAGGGACCCCCCGGCAATCAGCCCCAGCATTTT
many	.	TRBV24-1	TRBJ1-2	CATSELDGAQYGYTF	TGTGCCACCAGTGAGTTGGACGGGGCTCAGTATGGCTACACCTTC
many	.	TRBV12-3/TRBV12-4	TRBJ1-1	CASSFETRRDSIVAFF	TGTGCCAGCAGTTTTGAGACACGCCGGGACTCAATAGTCGCTTTCTTT
few	TRBD1	TRBV7-2	TRBJ1-4	CASSLGQGINEKLFF	TGTGCCAGCAGCTTGGGACAGGGAATAAATGAAAAACTGTTTTTT
many	.	TRBV12-3/TRBV12-4	TRBJ2-5	CASSRGNQETQYF	TGTGCCAGCAGTCGCGGAAATCAAGAGACCCAGTACTTC
many	.	TRBV7-2	TRBJ2-2	CASSPYREGGTGELFF	TGTGCCAGCAGCCCGTATAGAGAGGGGGGCACCGGGGAGCTGTTTTTT
.	.	TRBV2	TRBJ2-7	CASSEVDYEQYF	TGTGCCAGCAGTGAAGTGGATTACGAGCAGTACTTC
few	TRBD1	TRBV2	TRBJ2-7	CASSPNGQGLYEQYF	TGTGCCAGCTCACCAAACGGACAGGGTCTCTACGAGCAGTACTTC
many	TRBD1	TRBV20-1	TRBJ2-5	CSASLAGGVETQYF	TGCAGTGCTAGCCTTGCAGGGGGCGTAGAGACCCAGTACTTC
.	.	TRBV15	TRBJ1-6	CATSRDMGAYNSPLHF	TGTGCCACCAGCAGAGATATGGGGGCGTATAATTCACCCCTCCACTTT
many	TRBD1	TRBV29-1	TRBJ1-1	CSVRTGGVNTEAFF	TGCAGCGTCAGGACAGGGGGCGTGAACACTGAAGCTTTCTTT
.	.	TRBV12-3/TRBV12-4	TRBJ2-5	CASSYYRGMRTQYF	TGTGCCAGTAGTTACTACCGGGGAATGAGGACCCAGTACTTC
many	.	TRBV5-1	TRBJ1-2	CASSLGGGAEGYTF	TGCGCCAGCAGCTTGGGCGGTGGGGCTGAAGGCTACACCTTC
many	.	TRBV20-1	TRBJ2-5	CSALHLQETQYF	TGCAGTGCTTTACACCTCCAAGAGACCCAGTACTTC
few	.	TRBV10-3	TRBJ1-2	CASSEQAVNNYGYTF	TGTGCCAGCAGTGAGCAAGCAGTTAATAACTATGGCTACACCTTC